This record concerns one TCR beta chain sequence. What it recognizes is unknown. This entry is derived from a study of OX40 agonist ivuxolimab in advanced cancers. Across the whole study: Therapy given before enrollment (anti-PD-1, anti-PD-L1 or anti-CTLA-4) was allowed, and around 40% had some.

Study-level points and caveats: Clones of CD4+ and CD8+ blood T cells grew by week 6 at doses of 0.1 to 3.0 mg/kg. The investigators did not determine what antigen specificity the expanded peripheral T cells had.

The germline V gene has CDR1 SGHNT and CDR2 YYREEE (reference sequence). V lost 4 bases to trimming and J lost 3 bases; unmatched junction nucleotides: 9. This CDR3 is built from 15 residues. Some clones are missing from TCRdb's copy, which holds only in-frame ones; the method was immunoSEQ multiplex PCR. The data hold some 150,000 clones, with about 92% observed a single time. The chain carries TRBV5-4 and TRBJ1-1; 7 nucleotides align to TRBD1. The sample was CD4+ or CD8+ T cells sorted from blood, taken in a trial of the OX40 agonist ivuxolimab. This TCR was recovered from an adult with an advanced solid tumor such as melanoma, head and neck, liver or kidney cancer. The CDR3 loop reads CASSRPDTGDTEAFF. CDR3 DNA sequence: TGTGCCAGCAGCAGGCCGGACACAGGGGACACTGAAGCTTTCTTT.